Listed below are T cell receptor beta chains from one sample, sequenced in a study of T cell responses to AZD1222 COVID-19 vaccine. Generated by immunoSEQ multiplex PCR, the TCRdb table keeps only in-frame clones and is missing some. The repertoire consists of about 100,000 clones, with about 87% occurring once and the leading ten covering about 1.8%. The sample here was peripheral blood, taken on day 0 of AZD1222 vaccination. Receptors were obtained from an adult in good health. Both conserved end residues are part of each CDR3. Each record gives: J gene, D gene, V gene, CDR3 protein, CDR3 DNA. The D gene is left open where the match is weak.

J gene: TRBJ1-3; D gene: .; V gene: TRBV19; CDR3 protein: CASSLDSASGNTIYF; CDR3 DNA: TGTGCCAGTAGTCTGGACAGCGCCTCTGGAAACACCATATATTTT
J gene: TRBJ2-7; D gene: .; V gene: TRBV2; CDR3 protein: CASRPDGTYEQYF; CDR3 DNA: TGTGCCAGCAGGCCCGACGGCACCTACGAGCAGTACTTC
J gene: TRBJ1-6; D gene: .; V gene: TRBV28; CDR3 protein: CASSPTVGGSPLHF; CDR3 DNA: TGTGCCAGCAGTCCTACAGTAGGGGGTTCACCCCTCCACTTT
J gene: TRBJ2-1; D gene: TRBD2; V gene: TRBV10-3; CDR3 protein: CAISETSGSNEQFF; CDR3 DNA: TGTGCCATCAGTGAGACTAGCGGGAGCAATGAGCAGTTCTTC
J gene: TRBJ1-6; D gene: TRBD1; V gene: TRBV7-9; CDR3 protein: CASSFVTGDNSPLHF; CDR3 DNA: TGTGCCAGCAGCTTCGTTACAGGGGATAATTCACCCCTCCACTTT
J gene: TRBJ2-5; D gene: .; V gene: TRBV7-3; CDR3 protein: CASSLGVSTQETQYF; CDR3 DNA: TGTGCCAGCAGCCTGGGAGTTAGTACCCAAGAGACCCAGTACTTC
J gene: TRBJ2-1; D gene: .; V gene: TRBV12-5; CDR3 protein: CASGLVPPHPLNEQFF; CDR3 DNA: TGTGCTAGTGGTTTGGTCCCGCCCCACCCATTAAATGAGCAGTTCTTC
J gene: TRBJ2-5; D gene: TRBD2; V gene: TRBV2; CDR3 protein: CASRGLAGPPGGETQYF; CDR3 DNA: TGTGCCAGCAGAGGACTAGCGGGCCCCCCGGGCGGGGAGACCCAGTACTTC
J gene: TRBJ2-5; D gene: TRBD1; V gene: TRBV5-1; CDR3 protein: CACAAWGATGAQETQYF; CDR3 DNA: TGCGCCTGTGCAGCTTGGGGGGCGACAGGGGCGCAGGAGACCCAGTACTTC
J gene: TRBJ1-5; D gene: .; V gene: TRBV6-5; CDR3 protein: CASRGTGSGQPQHF; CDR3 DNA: TGTGCCAGCAGAGGAACAGGGTCGGGGCAGCCCCAGCATTTT
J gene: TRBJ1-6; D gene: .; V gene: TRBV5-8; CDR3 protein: CASSNSPLHF; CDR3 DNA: TGTGCCAGCAGCAATTCACCCCTCCACTTT
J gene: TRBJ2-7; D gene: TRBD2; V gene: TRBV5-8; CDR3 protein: CASSPRGTSGIYEQYF; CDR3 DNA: TGTGCCAGCAGCCCGCGAGGGACTAGCGGGATATACGAGCAGTACTTC
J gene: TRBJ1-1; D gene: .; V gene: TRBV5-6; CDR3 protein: CASSPEWNTEAFF; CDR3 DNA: TGTGCCAGCAGCCCGGAGTGGAACACTGAAGCTTTCTTT